This T cell receptor beta chain comes out of a study of blood T cell repertoires in COVID-19. Turning to the study itself: Spain, Italy and the United States supplied samples that represented acute and convalescent COVID-19. Nucleic acid was either cDNA or gDNA, and it came from T cells, B-cell-depleted T cells, or PBMCs.

Participant ages covered about 18 to 95 years across about two dozen US areas. It was within 2 weeks before study entry that exposed participants met a COVID-19 case. Assay: immunoSEQ multiplex PCR; the TCRdb copy retains only in-frame clones and omits some. The table records 300,000 to 400,000 clones, 85% to 95% of them present only once. This CDR3 contains 15 residues. CDR1 SGHVS and CDR2 FNYEAQ come from the germline V gene. Trimming removed 3 bases from V and 2 bases from J; junction bases left unmatched: 6. This TCR came from a woman aged 25-40 years who had been exposed to COVID-19. J is TRBJ2-5 and V is TRBV7-6; 7 bases agree with TRBD2. The sample taken for sequencing was PBMCs or T cells enriched from blood (not recorded which). The CDR3 sequence: CASSFSQRGQETQYF. CDR3 nucleotide sequence: TGTGCCAGCAGCTTCTCCCAGCGGGGACAAGAGACCCAGTACTTC.